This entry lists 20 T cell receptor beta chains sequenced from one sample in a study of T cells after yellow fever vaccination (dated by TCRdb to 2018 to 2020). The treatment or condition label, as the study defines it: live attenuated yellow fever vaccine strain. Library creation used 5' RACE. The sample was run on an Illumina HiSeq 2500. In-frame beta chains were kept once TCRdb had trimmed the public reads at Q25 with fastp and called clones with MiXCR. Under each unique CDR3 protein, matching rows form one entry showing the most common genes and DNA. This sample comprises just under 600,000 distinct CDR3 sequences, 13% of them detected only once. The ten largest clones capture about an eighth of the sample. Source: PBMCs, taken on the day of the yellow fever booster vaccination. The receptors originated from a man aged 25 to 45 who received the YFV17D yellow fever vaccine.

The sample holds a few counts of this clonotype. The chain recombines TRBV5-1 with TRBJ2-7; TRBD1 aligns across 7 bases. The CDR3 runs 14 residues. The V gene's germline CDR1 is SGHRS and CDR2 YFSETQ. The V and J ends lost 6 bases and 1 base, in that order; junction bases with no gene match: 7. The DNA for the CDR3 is TGCGCCAGCAAACGACAGGGAGTGTCCTACGAGCAGTACTTC. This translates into CASKRQGVSYEQYF.

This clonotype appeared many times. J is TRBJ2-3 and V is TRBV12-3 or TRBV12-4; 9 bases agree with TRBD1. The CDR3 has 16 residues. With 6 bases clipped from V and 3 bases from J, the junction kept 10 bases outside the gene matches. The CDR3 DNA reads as TGTGCCAGCAGCCACCCCCGGGACAGGGTAACAGATACGCAGTATTTT. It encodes CASSHPRDRVTDTQYF.

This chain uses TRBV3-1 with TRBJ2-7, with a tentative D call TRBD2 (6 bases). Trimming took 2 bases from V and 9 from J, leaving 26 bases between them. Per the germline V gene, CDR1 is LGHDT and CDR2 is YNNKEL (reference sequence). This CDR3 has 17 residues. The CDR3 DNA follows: TGTGCCAGCAGCCAAATCTTTCGGGCGGGGACTGCCGGCGGGCAGTACTTC. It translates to CASSQIFRAGTAGGQYF.

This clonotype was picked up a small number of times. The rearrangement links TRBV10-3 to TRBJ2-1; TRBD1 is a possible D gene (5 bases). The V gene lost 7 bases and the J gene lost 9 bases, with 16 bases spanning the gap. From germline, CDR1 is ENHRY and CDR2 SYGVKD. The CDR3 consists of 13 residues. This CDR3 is CAINGQGPGEQFF. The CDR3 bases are TGTGCCATCAATGGTCAGGGCCCTGGTGAGCAGTTCTTC.

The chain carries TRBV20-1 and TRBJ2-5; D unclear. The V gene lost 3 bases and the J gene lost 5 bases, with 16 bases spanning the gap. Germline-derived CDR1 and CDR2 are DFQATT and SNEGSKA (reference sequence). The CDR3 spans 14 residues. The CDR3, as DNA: TGCAGTGCTAGCGGTCTGTCTATCTCGGAGACCCAGTACTTC. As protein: CSASGLSISETQYF.

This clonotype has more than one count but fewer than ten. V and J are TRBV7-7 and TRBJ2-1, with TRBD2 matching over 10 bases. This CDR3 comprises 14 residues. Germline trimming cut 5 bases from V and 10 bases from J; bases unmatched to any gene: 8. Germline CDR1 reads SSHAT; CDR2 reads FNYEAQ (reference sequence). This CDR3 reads CASSTIAGGSEQFF. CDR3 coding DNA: TGTGCCAGCAGCACCATAGCGGGAGGAAGCGAGCAGTTCTTC.

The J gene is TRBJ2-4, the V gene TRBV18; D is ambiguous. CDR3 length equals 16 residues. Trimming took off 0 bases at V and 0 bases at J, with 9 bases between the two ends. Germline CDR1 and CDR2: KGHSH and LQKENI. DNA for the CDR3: TGTGCCAGCTCACCACCGACATTACTAGCCAAAAACATTCAGTACTTC. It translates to CASSPPTLLAKNIQYF.

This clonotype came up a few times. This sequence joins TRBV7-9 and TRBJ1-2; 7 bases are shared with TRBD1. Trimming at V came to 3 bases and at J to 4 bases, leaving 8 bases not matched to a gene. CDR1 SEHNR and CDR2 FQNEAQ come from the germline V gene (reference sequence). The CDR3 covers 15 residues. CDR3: CASSFNRGKGYGYTF. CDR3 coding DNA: TGTGCCAGCAGCTTTAACAGGGGAAAAGGCTATGGCTACACCTTC.

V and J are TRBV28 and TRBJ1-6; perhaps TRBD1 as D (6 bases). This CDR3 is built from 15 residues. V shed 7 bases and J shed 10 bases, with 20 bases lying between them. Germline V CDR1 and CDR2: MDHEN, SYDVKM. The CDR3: CASTYPGAGLSPLHF. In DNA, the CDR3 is TGTGCCAGCACTTATCCGGGGGCCGGTTTGTCACCCCTCCACTTT. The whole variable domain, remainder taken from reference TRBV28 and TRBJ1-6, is DVKVTQSSRYLVKRTGEKVFLECVQDMDHENMFWYRQDPGLGLRLIYFSYDVKMKEKGDIPEGYSVSREKKERFSLILESASTNQTSMYLCASTYPGAGLSPLHFGNGTRLTVT.

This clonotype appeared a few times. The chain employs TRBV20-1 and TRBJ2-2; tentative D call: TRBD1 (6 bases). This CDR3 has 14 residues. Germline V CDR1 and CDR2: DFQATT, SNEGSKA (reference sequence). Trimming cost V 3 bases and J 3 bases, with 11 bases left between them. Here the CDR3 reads CSARGRQDTGELFF. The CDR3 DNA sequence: TGCAGTGCTAGGGGGAGACAGGACACCGGGGAGCTGTTTTTT.

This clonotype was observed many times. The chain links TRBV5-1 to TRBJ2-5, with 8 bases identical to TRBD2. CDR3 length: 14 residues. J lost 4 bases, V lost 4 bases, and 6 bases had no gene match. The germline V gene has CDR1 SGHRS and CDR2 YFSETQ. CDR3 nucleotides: TGCGCCAGCAGCGTAGGACTAGCAGGAGAGACCCAGTACTTC. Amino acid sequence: CASSVGLAGETQYF.

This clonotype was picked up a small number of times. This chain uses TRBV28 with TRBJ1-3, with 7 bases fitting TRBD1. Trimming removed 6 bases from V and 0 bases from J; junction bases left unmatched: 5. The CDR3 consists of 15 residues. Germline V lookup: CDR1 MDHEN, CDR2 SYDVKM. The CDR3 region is CASSRDSNSGNTIYF. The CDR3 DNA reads TGTGCCAGCAGCCGGGACAGTAACTCTGGAAACACCATATATTTT.

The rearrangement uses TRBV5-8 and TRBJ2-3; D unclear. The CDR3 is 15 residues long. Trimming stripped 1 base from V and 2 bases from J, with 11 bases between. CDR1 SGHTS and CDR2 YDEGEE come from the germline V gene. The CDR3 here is CASSLLRLHTDTQYF. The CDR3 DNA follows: TGTGCCAGCAGCTTGCTGAGGCTACACACAGATACGCAGTATTTT. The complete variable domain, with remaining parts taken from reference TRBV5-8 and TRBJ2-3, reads EAGVTQSPTHLIKTRGQQATLRCSPISGHTSVYWYQQALGLGLQFLLWYDEGEERNRGNFPPRFSGRQFPNYSSELNVNALELEDSALYLCASSLLRLHTDTQYFGPGTRLTVL.

CDR3: CASSSHPGRPSPGSYEQYF. In nucleotides, the CDR3 is TGTGCCAGCAGTTCGCACCCGGGACGCCCAAGCCCAGGGAGTTACGAGCAGTACTTC. The chain recombines TRBV28 with TRBJ2-7; D assignment may be TRBD1 or TRBD2 (5 bases each). CDR1 is MDHEN and CDR2 is SYDVKM in the germline V gene. Trimming removed 4 bases at V and 4 bases at J, with 29 bases between. This CDR3 is built from 19 residues.

The CDR3 nucleotides are TGTGCCACCCGTATGAAGTCCACAGATACGCAGTATTTT. Amino acid sequence: CATRMKSTDTQYF. V and J are TRBV19 and TRBJ2-3; D remains unclear. The V gene lost 10 bases and the J gene lost 2 bases, with 13 bases spanning the gap. The germline CDR1 and CDR2 sequences are LNHDA and SQIVND (reference sequence). This CDR3 has 13 amino acids.

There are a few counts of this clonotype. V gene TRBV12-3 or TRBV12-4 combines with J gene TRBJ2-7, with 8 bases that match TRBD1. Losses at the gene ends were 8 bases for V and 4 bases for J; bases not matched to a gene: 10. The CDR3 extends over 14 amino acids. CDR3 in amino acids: CASGRQGSSYEQYF. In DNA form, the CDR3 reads TGTGCCAGCGGCCGACAGGGGTCCTCTTACGAGCAGTACTTC.

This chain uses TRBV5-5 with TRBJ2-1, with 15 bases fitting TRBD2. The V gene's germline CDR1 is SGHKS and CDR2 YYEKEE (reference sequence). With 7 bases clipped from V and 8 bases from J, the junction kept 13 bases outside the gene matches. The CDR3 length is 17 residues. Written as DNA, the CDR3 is TGTGCCAGCCCGATGGGAGGACTAGCGGGAGGGTTGGATGAGCAGTTCTTC. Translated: CASPMGGLAGGLDEQFF.

CDR3 DNA: TGTGCCAGCAGCCAATCATGGACTAGCGGGACCCACGAGCAGTACTTC. Residues: CASSQSWTSGTHEQYF. The chain carries TRBV3-1 and TRBJ2-7; 12 bases line up with TRBD2. Germline lookup yields CDR1 LGHDT and CDR2 YNNKEL (reference sequence). The J segment lost 5 bases and the V segment lost 2 bases, leaving 7 bases of the junction unmatched. The length of the CDR3 is 16 residues.

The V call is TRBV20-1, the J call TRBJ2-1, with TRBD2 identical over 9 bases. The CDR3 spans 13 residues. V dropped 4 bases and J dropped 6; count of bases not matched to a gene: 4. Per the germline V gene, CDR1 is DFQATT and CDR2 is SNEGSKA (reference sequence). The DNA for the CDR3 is TGCAGTGCTAAGTTACTAGCGGGCAATGAGCAGTTCTTC. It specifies CSAKLLAGNEQFF.

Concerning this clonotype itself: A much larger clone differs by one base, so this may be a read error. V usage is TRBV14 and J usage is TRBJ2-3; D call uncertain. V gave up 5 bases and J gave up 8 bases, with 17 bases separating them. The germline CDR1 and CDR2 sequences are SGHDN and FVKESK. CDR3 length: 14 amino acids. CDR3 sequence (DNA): TGTGCCAGCAGCTTCCTAGACGACCCAGTTACGCAGTATTTT. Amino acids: CASSFLDDPVTQYF.